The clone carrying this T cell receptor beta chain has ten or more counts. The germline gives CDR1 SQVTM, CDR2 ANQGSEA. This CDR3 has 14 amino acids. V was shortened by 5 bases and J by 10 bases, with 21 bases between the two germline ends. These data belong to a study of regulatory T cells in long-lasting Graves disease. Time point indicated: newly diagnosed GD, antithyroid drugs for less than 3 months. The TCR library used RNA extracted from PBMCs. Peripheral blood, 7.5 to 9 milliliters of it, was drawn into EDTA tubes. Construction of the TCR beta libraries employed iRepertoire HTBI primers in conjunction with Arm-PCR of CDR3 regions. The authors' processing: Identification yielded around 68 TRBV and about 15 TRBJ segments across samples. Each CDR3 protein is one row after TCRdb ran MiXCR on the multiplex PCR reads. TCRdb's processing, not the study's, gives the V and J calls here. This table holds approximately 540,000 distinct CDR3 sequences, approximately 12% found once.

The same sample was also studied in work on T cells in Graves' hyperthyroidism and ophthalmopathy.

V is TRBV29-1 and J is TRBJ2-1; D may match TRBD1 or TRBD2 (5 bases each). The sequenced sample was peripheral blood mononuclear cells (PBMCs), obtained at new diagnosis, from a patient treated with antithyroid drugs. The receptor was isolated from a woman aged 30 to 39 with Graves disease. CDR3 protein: CSVPGTESVQEQFF. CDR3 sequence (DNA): TGCAGCGTTCCCGGGACCGAGTCAGTTCAGGAGCAGTTCTTC.